This T cell receptor (beta chain) was documented in a study of cytomegalovirus exposure and HLA in healthy donors. Findings and caveats of the study: CMV serostatus was the sole immune exposure data available. Cytomegalovirus status, reportedly, was diagnosed with high specificity and sensitivity by the classifier.

Notes on this clone: Its matching antigen is unknown.

The length of the CDR3 is 16 residues. Per the germline V gene, CDR1 is SEHNR and CDR2 is FQNEAQ (reference sequence). Trimming cost V 5 bases and J 4 bases; bases outside gene matches: 13. Primers included in the PCR were 60 Vbeta and 13 Jbeta primers. Clones were sequenced by immunoSEQ multiplex PCR, and TCRdb holds only the in-frame ones, with some missing. Counted here are roughly 120,000 clones, around 69% occurring once; the ten biggest clones make up 8.2%. The receptor comes from a woman aged 40 to 50 in good health and CMV-seropositive. The chain carries TRBV7-9 and TRBJ1-1; TRBD1 matches 7 bases. Sequenced material: PBMCs. The CDR3 nucleotides are TGTGCCAGCAGCACCTTACAGGGGTTGAGCAGCACTGAAGCTTTCTTT. This gives the protein CASSTLQGLSSTEAFF.